The 20 T cell receptor beta chains in this list originate from one sample, sequenced in a study of CD8 T cells in Susac syndrome. An input of about 0.45 to 1 ug of RNA was subjected to reverse transcription using random hexamers. TCRdb fed the immunoSEQ multiplex PCR reads into MiXCR, producing one record per CDR3 protein. The sample yields 150,000 to 200,000 distinct CDR3 sequences, around 93% seen once. Sequencing input: CD4+ T cells from PBMCs. The receptors originated from a human donor in good health.

The chain links TRBV2 to TRBJ2-5, with 10 bases matching TRBD2. The CDR3 has 16 amino acids. V gave up 6 bases and J gave up 5 bases; unmatched junction bases: 12. Germline CDR1 and CDR2: SNHLY and FYNNEI. The CDR3: CASSKGIAGGPETQYF. The CDR3 bases are TGTGCCAGCAGCAAGGGGATAGCGGGGGGCCCGGAGACCCAGTACTTC.

The gene calls are TRBV5-1 and TRBJ2-2; 7 bases line up with TRBD2. Trimming cost V 0 bases and J 4 bases; bases outside gene matches: 3. Germline V gene lookup returns CDR1 SGHRS and CDR2 YFSETQ. The CDR3 consists of 15 residues. The CDR3 DNA reads as TGCGCCAGCAGCTTGGAACTAGCGAGCACCGGGGAGCTGTTTTTT. Its protein is CASSLELASTGELFF.

The rearrangement joins TRBV2 to TRBJ2-3; D not certain. Trimming pared 6 bases from V and 5 bases from J, leaving 6 bases between. Looked up from germline, CDR1 is SNHLY and CDR2 is FYNNEI. The CDR3 contains 11 residues. In nucleotides, the CDR3 is TGTGCCAGCAGCACCAAAGATACGCAGTATTTT. This codes for CASSTKDTQYF.

The genes are TRBV3-1 and TRBJ2-7; D possibly corresponds to TRBD2 (5 bases). This CDR3 has 13 amino acids. The ends were cut back, 4 bases at V and 7 bases at J, with 14 bases in the middle. Germline values: CDR1 LGHDT, CDR2 YNNKEL (reference sequence). The CDR3: CASSLSGPGEQYF. The CDR3 DNA is TGTGCCAGCAGCCTAAGCGGCCCCGGGGAGCAGTACTTC.

This chain links TRBV25-1 with TRBJ2-4, with a tentative D call TRBD2 (6 bases). CDR3 length: 17 amino acids. The V end was cut by 4 bases, the J end by 6 bases, with 22 bases between. Germline V lookup: CDR1 MGHDK, CDR2 SYGVNS. CDR3 loop: CASSGGLGGVGGNIQYF. The DNA for the CDR3 is TGTGCCAGCAGTGGGGGCTTGGGGGGAGTCGGGGGAAACATTCAGTACTTC. Looking up the rest from reference TRBV25-1 and TRBJ2-4 gives the full variable domain: EADIYQTPRYLVIGTGKKITLECSQTMGHDKMYWYQQDPGMELHLIHYSYGVNSTEKGDLSSESTVSRIRTEHFPLTLESARPSHTSQYLCASSGGLGGVGGNIQYFGAGTRLSVL.

The gene calls are TRBV20-1 and TRBJ1-2, with 9 bases aligning to TRBD1. This CDR3 is 13 amino acids long. The V segment lost 5 bases and the J segment 4 bases; nucleotides outside the gene matches: 5. The germline gives CDR1 DFQATT, CDR2 SNEGSKA (reference sequence). The CDR3 region is CSAVDRGAYGYTF. CDR3 nucleotides: TGCAGTGCTGTGGACAGGGGAGCCTATGGCTACACCTTC.

The chain couples TRBV15 to TRBJ1-5; 7 bases agree with TRBD1. Germline trimming cut 2 bases from V and 3 bases from J; bases unmatched to any gene: 7. Germline V gene lookup returns CDR1 LNHNV and CDR2 YYDKDF (reference sequence). The CDR3 extends over 16 amino acids. In DNA, the CDR3 is TGTGCCACCAGCAGACCCGACAGGGCCCTCAATCAGCCCCAGCATTTT. Translation gives CATSRPDRALNQPQHF.

This sequence joins TRBV20-1 and TRBJ1-2; D is unresolved. The CDR3 sequence is 14 residues long. V lost 3 bases and J lost 7, with 18 bases in between. The germline V gene encodes CDR1 DFQATT and CDR2 SNEGSKA (reference sequence). The CDR3 spells CSASPPLTSFGYTF. The CDR3 DNA reads as TGCAGTGCTAGCCCTCCATTGACATCATTTGGCTACACCTTC.

The chain employs TRBV7-8 and TRBJ1-6; tentatively, D is TRBD1 (6 bases). This CDR3 region has 17 residues. The V and J ends lost 4 bases and 8 bases respectively, with 21 bases between them. Germline-derived CDR1 and CDR2 are SGHVS and FQNEAQ. The CDR3 DNA reads as TGTGCCAGCAGCTCCAGACGCAGGGGATATGCGTATTCACCCCTCCACTTT. Amino acid sequence: CASSSRRRGYAYSPLHF.

This sequence joins TRBV5-1 and TRBJ2-6; no clear D gene. Germline V gives CDR1 SGHRS, CDR2 YFSETQ. V was trimmed by 4 bases and J by 4 bases, leaving 9 bases between them. This CDR3 has 14 amino acids. This CDR3 is CASSVGYGANVLTF. The CDR3 coding sequence is TGCGCCAGCAGCGTGGGTTACGGGGCCAACGTCCTGACTTTC.

This clonotype was observed a single time. The gene calls are TRBV3-1 and TRBJ2-2; TRBD1 might be the D (6 bases). The CDR3 has 15 residues. Germline lookup yields CDR1 LGHDT and CDR2 YNNKEL (reference sequence). The V gene lost 4 bases and the J gene lost 1 base, with 10 bases spanning the gap. The CDR3 nucleotides read TGTGCCAGCAGCCCCGGGACAAGGAACACCGGGGAGCTGTTTTTT. Translated: CASSPGTRNTGELFF.

The CDR3 reads CASTRGGTDTQYF. DNA for the CDR3: TGTGCCAGCACCAGGGGTGGAACAGATACGCAGTATTTT. The chain combines TRBV7-9 with TRBJ2-3; tentative D call: TRBD1 (6 bases). Germline assignment: CDR1 SEHNR and CDR2 FQNEAQ (reference sequence). V shed 7 bases and J shed 3 bases, with 11 bases lying between them. The CDR3 loop spans 13 amino acids.

The chain carries TRBV12-5 and TRBJ1-2; D may be TRBD1 (5 bases). Per germline, CDR1 LGHNT and CDR2 FRNRAP. V lost 0 bases to trimming and J lost 8 bases, with 10 bases between them. This CDR3 region has 13 residues. CDR3 bases: TGTGCTAGTGGTTTGGTGGGGGGAGGGGGCTACACCTTC. Amino acids: CASGLVGGGGYTF.

This rearrangement joins TRBV28 to TRBJ2-3; D is unclear. CDR1 is MDHEN and CDR2 is SYDVKM in the germline V gene. CDR3 length: 11 residues. V was shortened by 6 bases and J by 5 bases, with 6 bases between the two germline ends. In DNA form, the CDR3 reads TGTGCCAGCAGGGTACGAGATACGCAGTATTTT. Its protein product is CASRVRDTQYF.

The V gene is TRBV29-1, the J gene TRBJ1-1, with unresolved D. V shed 6 bases and J shed 2 bases, with 10 bases lying between them. The CDR3 extends over 12 amino acids. CDR1 is SQVTM and CDR2 is ANQGSEA in the germline V gene. CDR3 bases: TGCAGCGTAACACGATTAAACACTGAAGCTTTCTTT. It encodes CSVTRLNTEAFF. The entire variable domain, with the rest obtained from reference TRBV29-1 and TRBJ1-1, is as follows: SAVISQKPSRDICQRGTSLTIQCQVDSQVTMMFWYRQQPGQSLTLIATANQGSEATYESGFVIDKFPISRPNLTFSTLTVSNMSPEDSSIYLCSVTRLNTEAFFGQGTRLTVV.

The V call is TRBV7-2, the J call TRBJ1-6, with unresolved D. CDR1 SGHTA and CDR2 FQGNSA come from the germline V gene. This CDR3 is 15 amino acids long. The V gene lost 1 base and the J gene lost 5 bases, with 9 bases spanning the gap. This CDR3 is CASSLVAQNNSPLHF. CDR3 nucleotides: TGTGCCAGCAGCTTAGTCGCACAGAATAATTCACCCCTCCACTTT. Together with reference TRBV7-2 and TRBJ1-6, the CDR3 gives the full variable domain: GAGVSQSPSNKVTEKGKDVELRCDPISGHTALYWYRQSLGQGLEFLIYFQGNSAPDKSGLPSDRFSAERTGGSVSTLTIQRTQQEDSAVYLCASSLVAQNNSPLHFGNGTRLTVT.

This clonotype has only one observation. The chain employs TRBV19 and TRBJ1-1; 8 bases match TRBD1. CDR1 LNHDA and CDR2 SQIVND come from the germline V gene (reference sequence). Trimming at V came to 6 bases and at J to 2 bases, leaving 8 bases not matched to a gene. This CDR3 has 15 residues. This CDR3 is CASSKDRGHNTEAFF. As DNA, the CDR3 is TGTGCCAGTAGCAAAGACAGGGGCCATAACACTGAAGCTTTCTTT.

The rearrangement joins TRBV5-6 to TRBJ1-4; tentatively, D is TRBD1 (5 bases). Trimming cost V 1 base and J 8 bases, with 21 bases left between them. The CDR3 is made up of 17 amino acids. Germline loops: CDR1 SGHDT, CDR2 YYEEEE. Here the CDR3 reads CASSLSVGPARGEKLFF. CDR3 nucleotides: TGTGCCAGCAGCTTGTCTGTGGGCCCAGCACGGGGGGAAAAACTGTTTTTT.

The V call is TRBV5-4, the J call TRBJ1-1; weak D call: TRBD1 (6 bases). Germline lookup yields CDR1 SGHNT and CDR2 YYREEE (reference sequence). Trimming pared 4 bases from V and 1 base from J, leaving 11 bases between. The CDR3 is 14 residues long. In DNA, the CDR3 is TGTGCCAGCAGCAATGGACAGACGAACACTGAAGCTTTCTTT. Translation gives CASSNGQTNTEAFF.

The chain is built from TRBV18 and TRBJ2-7; 8 nucleotides align to TRBD2. The CDR3 spans 13 residues. Germline trimming cut 5 bases from V and 6 bases from J; bases unmatched to any gene: 6. Germline CDR1 and CDR2: KGHSH and LQKENI. The CDR3, as DNA: TGTGCCAGCTCATCCCCGACTAGCGCCGAGCAGTACTTC. Residues: CASSSPTSAEQYF. Full variable domain (outside the CDR3, taken from reference TRBV18 and TRBJ2-7): NAGVMQNPRHLVRRRGQEARLRCSPMKGHSHVYWYRQLPEEGLKFMVYLQKENIIDESGMPKERFSAEFPKEGPSILRIQQVVRGDSAAYFCASSSPTSAEQYFGPGTRLTVT.